Here is one T cell receptor beta chain with its context. As yet, its antigen is unknown. The record originates from a study of identical twins. TCRdb recomputed calls from the 5' RACE reads with MiXCR, one row per CDR3 protein. This sample has 700,000 or so distinct CDR3 sequences, with over 8.5% found just once. Germline lookup yields CDR1 SGHAT and CDR2 FQNNGV. V shed 4 bases, J shed 3 bases, and the junction held 4 bases outside the gene matches. CDR3 length: 14 amino acids. Overall study findings and caveats: Memory repertoires showed no such pattern, whereas abundant cord blood beta clonotypes carried fewer insertions.

This same sample was also part of a study on yellow fever vaccine responses in identical twins.

The chain joins TRBV11-2 to TRBJ2-7; 9 bases map to TRBD1. Sequencing input: PBMCs. The receptor's source is a woman aged 18-29 years in good health. Here the CDR3 reads CASSSSDRGYEQYF. The CDR3 DNA sequence: TGTGCCAGCAGCTCGTCGGACAGGGGCTACGAGCAGTACTTC.